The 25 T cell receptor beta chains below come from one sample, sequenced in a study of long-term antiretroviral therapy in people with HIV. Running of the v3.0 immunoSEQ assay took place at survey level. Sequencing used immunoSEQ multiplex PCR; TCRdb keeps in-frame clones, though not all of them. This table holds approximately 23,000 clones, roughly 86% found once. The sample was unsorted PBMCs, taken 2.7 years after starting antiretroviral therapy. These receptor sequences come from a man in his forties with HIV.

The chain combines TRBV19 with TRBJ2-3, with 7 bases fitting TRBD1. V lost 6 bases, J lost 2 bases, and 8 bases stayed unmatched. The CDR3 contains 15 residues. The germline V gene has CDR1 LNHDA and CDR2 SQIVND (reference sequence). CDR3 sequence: CASSPGGYTTDTQYF. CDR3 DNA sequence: TGTGCCAGTAGCCCAGGGGGTTATACCACAGATACGCAGTATTTT.

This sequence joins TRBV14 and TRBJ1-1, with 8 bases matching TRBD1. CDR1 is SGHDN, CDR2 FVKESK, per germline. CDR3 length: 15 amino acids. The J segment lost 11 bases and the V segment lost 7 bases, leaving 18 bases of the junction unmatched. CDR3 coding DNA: TGTGCCAGCAACCCCCTCCTGGACAGGGCGGGTGGGGCTTTCTTT. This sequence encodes CASNPLLDRAGGAFF.

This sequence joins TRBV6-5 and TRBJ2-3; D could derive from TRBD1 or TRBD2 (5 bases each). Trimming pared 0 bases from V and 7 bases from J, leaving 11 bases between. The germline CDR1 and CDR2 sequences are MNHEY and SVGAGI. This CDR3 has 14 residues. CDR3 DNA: TGTGCCAGCAGTTACTCTCCGGGACCTCATACGCAGTATTTT. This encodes CASSYSPGPHTQYF.

DNA of the CDR3: TGTGCCAGCAGTTCCGGGGTCAGCACGGGACGGTTAGGCTACACCTTC. Encoded protein: CASSSGVSTGRLGYTF. The chain is built from TRBV28 and TRBJ1-2; D perhaps matches TRBD1 (5 bases). The germline V and J ends were trimmed by 4 bases and 8 bases, with 23 bases remaining between them. The CDR3 spans 16 residues. Germline CDR1 reads MDHEN; CDR2 reads SYDVKM.

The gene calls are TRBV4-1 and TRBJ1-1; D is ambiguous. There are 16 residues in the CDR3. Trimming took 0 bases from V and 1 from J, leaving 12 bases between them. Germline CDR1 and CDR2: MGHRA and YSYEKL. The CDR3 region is CASSQDRGFANTEAFF. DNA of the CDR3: TGCGCCAGCAGCCAAGATCGGGGATTCGCGAACACTGAAGCTTTCTTT.

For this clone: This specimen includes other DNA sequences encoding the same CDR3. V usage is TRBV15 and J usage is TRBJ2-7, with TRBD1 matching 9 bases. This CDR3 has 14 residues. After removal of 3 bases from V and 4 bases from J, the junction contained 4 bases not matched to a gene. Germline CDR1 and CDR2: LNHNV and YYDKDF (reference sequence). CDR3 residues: CATSRDRGPYEQYF. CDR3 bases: TGTGCCACCAGCAGGGACAGGGGTCCATACGAGCAGTACTTC.

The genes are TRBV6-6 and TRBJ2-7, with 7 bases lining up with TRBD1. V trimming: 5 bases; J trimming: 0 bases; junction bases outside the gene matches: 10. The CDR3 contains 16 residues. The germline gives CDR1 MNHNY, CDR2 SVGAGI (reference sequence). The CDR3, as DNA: TGTGCCAGCAGTACTCCCGGCAGGGACAGCTCCTACGAGCAGTACTTC. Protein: CASSTPGRDSSYEQYF.

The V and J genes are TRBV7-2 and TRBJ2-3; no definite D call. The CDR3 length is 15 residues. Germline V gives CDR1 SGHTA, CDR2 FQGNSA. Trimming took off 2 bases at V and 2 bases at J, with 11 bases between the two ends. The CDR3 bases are TGTGCCAGCAGCTTATCCAACAGATTCACAGATACGCAGTATTTT. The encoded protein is CASSLSNRFTDTQYF.

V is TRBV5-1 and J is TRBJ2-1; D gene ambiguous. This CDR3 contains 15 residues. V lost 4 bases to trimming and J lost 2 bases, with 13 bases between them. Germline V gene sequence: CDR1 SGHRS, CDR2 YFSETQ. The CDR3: CASSLTQSPYNEQFF. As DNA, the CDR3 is TGCGCCAGCAGCCTTACCCAATCCCCCTACAATGAGCAGTTCTTC. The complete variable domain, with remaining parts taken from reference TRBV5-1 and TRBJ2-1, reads KAGVTQTPRYLIKTRGQQVTLSCSPISGHRSVSWYQQTPGQGLQFLFEYFSETQRNKGNFPGRFSGRQFSNSRSEMNVSTLELGDSALYLCASSLTQSPYNEQFFGPGTRLTVL.

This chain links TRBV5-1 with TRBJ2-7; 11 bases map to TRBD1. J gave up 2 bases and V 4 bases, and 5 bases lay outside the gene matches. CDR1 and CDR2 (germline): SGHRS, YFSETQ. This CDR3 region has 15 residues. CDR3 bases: TGCGCCAGCAGCGCCGGGACAGGGGGGCCCTACGAGCAGTACTTC. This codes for CASSAGTGGPYEQYF.

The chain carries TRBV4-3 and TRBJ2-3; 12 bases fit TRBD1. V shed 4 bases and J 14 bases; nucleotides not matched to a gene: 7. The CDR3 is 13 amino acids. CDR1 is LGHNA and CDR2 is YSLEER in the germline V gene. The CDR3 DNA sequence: TGCGCCAGCAGCCGGGACAGGGGGCTCTACCCGTATTTT. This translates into CASSRDRGLYPYF.

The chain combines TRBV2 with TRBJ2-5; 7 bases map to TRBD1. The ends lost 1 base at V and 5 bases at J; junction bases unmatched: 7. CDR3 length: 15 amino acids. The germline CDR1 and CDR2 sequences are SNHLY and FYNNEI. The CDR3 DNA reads TGTGCCAGCAGTGAAGTTTTTACAGGGGCTGAGACCCAGTACTTC. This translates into CASSEVFTGAETQYF. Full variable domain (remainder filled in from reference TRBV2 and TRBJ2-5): EPEVTQTPSHQVTQMGQEVILRCVPISNHLYFYWYRQILGQKVEFLVSFYNNEISEKSEIFDDQFSVERPDGSNFTLKIRSTKLEDSAMYFCASSEVFTGAETQYFGPGTRLLVL.

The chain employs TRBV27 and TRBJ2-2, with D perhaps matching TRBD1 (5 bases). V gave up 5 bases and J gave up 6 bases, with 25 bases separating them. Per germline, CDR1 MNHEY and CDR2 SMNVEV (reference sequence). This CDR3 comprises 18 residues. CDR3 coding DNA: TGTGCCAGCAGTCAATATTCTTATGGCAGGGATTCGCCCGGGGAGCTGTTTTTT. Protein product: CASSQYSYGRDSPGELFF.

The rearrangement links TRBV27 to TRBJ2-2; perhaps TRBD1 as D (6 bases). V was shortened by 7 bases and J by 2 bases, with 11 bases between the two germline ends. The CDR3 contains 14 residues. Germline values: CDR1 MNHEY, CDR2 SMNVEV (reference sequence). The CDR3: CASKGQPNTGELFF. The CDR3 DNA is TGTGCCAGCAAAGGACAGCCTAACACCGGGGAGCTGTTTTTT.

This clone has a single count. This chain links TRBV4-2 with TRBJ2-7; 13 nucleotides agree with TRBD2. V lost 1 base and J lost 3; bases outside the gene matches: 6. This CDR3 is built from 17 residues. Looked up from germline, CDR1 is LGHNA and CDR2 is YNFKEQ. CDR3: CASSQAAGTSGIYEQYF. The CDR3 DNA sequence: TGTGCCAGCAGCCAAGCCGCGGGGACTAGCGGGATCTACGAGCAGTACTTC.

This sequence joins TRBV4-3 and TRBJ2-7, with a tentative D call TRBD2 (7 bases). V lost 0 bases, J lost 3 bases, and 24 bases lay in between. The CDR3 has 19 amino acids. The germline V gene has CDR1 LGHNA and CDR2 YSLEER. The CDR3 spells CASSQDLSRLRGGGYEQYF. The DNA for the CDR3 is TGCGCCAGCAGCCAAGATTTGAGCAGACTTCGGGGAGGGGGCTACGAGCAGTACTTC.

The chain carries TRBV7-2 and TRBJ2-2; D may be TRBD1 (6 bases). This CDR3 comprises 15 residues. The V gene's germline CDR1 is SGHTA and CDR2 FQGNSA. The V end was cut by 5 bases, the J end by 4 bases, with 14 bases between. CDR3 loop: CASSLTTGTTGELFF. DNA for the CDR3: TGTGCCAGCAGCCTTACAACAGGGACCACCGGGGAGCTGTTTTTT.

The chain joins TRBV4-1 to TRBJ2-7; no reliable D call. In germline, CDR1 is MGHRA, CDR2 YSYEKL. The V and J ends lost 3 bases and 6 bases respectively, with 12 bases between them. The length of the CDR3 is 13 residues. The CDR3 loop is CASSHTSPSEQYF. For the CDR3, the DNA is TGCGCCAGCAGCCATACCTCCCCTTCCGAGCAGTACTTC.

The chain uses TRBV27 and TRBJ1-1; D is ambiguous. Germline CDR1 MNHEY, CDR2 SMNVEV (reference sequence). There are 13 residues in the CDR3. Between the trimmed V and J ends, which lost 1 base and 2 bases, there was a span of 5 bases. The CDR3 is CASSLYSNTEAFF. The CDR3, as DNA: TGTGCCAGCAGTTTATATTCAAACACTGAAGCTTTCTTT.

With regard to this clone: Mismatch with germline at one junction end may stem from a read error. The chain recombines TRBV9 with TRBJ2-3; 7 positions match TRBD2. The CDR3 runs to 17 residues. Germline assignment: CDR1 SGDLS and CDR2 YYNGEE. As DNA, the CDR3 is TGTACCAGCAGCTCCACCCCCGGCGGGGGAATCCCAGATACGCAGTATTTT. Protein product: CTSSSTPGGGIPDTQYF.

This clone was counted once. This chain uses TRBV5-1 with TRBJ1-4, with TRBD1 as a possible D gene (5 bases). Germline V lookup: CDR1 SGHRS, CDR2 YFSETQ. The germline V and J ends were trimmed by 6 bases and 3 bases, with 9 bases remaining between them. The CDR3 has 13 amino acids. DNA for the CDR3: TGCGCCAGCACAGGGTCGGCTAATGAAAAACTGTTTTTT. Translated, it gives CASTGSANEKLFF.

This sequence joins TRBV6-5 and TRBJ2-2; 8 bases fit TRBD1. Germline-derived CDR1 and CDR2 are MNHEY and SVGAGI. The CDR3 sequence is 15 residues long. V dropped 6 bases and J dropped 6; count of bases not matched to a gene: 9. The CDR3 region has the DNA TGTGCCAGCAGGGCAGGACAGGGAAGGTCCGGGGAGCTGTTTTTT. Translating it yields CASRAGQGRSGELFF.

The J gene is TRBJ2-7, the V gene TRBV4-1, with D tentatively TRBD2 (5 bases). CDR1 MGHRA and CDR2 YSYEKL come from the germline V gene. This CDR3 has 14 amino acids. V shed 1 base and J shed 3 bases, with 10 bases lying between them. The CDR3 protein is CASSQGGMGYEQYF. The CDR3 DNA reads TGCGCCAGCAGCCAAGGAGGGATGGGCTACGAGCAGTACTTC.

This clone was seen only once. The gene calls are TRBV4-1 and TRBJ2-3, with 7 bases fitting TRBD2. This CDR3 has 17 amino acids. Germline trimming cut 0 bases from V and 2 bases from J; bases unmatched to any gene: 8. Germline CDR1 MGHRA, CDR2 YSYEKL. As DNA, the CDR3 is TGCGCCAGCAGCCAAGAAGGAAGCGGGGCGCTCACAGATACGCAGTATTTT. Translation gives CASSQEGSGALTDTQYF.

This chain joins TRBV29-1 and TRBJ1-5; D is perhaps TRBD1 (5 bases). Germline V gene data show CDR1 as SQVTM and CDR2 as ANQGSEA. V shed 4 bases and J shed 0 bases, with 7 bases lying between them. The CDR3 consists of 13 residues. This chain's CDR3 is CSVGDSSNQPQHF. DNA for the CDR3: TGCAGCGTTGGCGACAGTAGCAATCAGCCCCAGCATTTT.